A single sample gave rise to the 23 T cell receptor beta chains below, sequenced in a study of cytomegalovirus exposure and HLA in healthy donors (dated by TCRdb to the late 2010s). Library construction relied on the immunoSEQ multiplex PCR assay. A mixture of 60 forward primers for TCR Vbeta segments and 13 reverse primers for TCR Jbeta segments was used in the multiplex PCR. The table comes from immuneACCESS by way of TCRdb, which keeps in-frame sequences with V and J called. Part of the clones is missing from these tables; in studies checked, under half for an unresolved V gene and the rest for unknown reasons. The sample's records list 80,000 to 100,000 clones. Just under 3.5% of the sample goes to the ten largest clones. The source material was PBMCs. These receptors were taken from a woman aged 25 to 39 in good health and CMV-seronegative.

The rearrangement uses TRBV28 and TRBJ1-2; 7 nucleotides agree with TRBD1. CDR3 length: 12 amino acids. CDR1 MDHEN and CDR2 SYDVKM come from the germline V gene. The ends lost 10 bases at V and 6 bases at J; junction bases unmatched: 8. The CDR3, as DNA: TGTGCCACAAACCAGGGGGAGGATGGCTACACCTTC. It codes for CATNQGEDGYTF.

The CDR3 here is CASTTTGEVNTGELFF. The CDR3 nucleotides read TGTGCCAGCACTACGACAGGGGAAGTGAACACCGGGGAGCTGTTTTTT. This chain joins TRBV28 and TRBJ2-2; 8 positions agree with TRBD1. This CDR3 has 16 amino acids. J was trimmed by 1 base and V by 7 bases; bases with no gene match: 8. The germline gives CDR1 MDHEN, CDR2 SYDVKM.

The chain couples TRBV4-1 to TRBJ2-3; 7 bases align to TRBD1. With V trimmed by 4 bases and J by 2 bases, 6 bases remained unmatched. The germline gives CDR1 MGHRA, CDR2 YSYEKL. The CDR3 length is 15 residues. DNA for the CDR3: TGCGCCAGCAGCCTTGTGACAGGGACCACAGATACGCAGTATTTT. Protein: CASSLVTGTTDTQYF.

The rearrangement uses TRBV7-3 and TRBJ2-1, with D possibly TRBD2 on 6 matching bases. The germline V and J ends were trimmed by 4 bases and 10 bases, with 14 bases remaining between them. Germline V gene lookup returns CDR1 SGHTA and CDR2 FQGTGA. The CDR3 spans 13 residues. The CDR3 protein is CASSSRGLAEQFF. Here the CDR3 DNA reads TGTGCCAGCAGCTCGAGGGGACTTGCGGAGCAGTTCTTC. The full variable domain, with the rest looked up from reference TRBV7-3 and TRBJ2-1, is GAGVSQTPSNKVTEKGKYVELRCDPISGHTALYWYRQSLGQGPEFLIYFQGTGAADDSGLPNDRFFAVRPEGSVSTLKIQRTERGDSAVYLCASSSRGLAEQFFGPGTRLTVL.

The genes are TRBV2 and TRBJ1-2; tentative D call: TRBD1 (5 bases). Germline V lookup: CDR1 SNHLY, CDR2 FYNNEI. The CDR3 runs 15 residues. V lost 4 bases and J lost 0, with 12 bases in between. The CDR3 loop is CASSVTGRANYGYTF. CDR3 coding DNA: TGTGCCAGCAGTGTCACAGGTAGAGCTAACTATGGCTACACCTTC.

J is TRBJ2-3 and V is TRBV19, with 9 bases identical to TRBD2. V lost 5 bases to trimming and J lost 4 bases; unmatched junction nucleotides: 4. This CDR3 contains 14 residues. The germline V gene has CDR1 LNHDA and CDR2 SQIVND (reference sequence). The CDR3 is CASSPGTSSDTQYF. DNA for the CDR3: TGTGCCAGTAGTCCGGGGACTAGCTCAGATACGCAGTATTTT.

The V gene is TRBV5-1, the J gene TRBJ2-3; 9 bases fit TRBD2. The CDR3 contains 14 residues. Germline V lookup: CDR1 SGHRS, CDR2 YFSETQ. J was trimmed by 6 bases and V by 4 bases; bases with no gene match: 6. The CDR3 loop is CASSRREGGDTQYF. CDR3 in DNA: TGCGCCAGCAGCCGGCGGGAGGGCGGGGATACGCAGTATTTT.

V usage is TRBV10-3 and J usage is TRBJ2-1; the match to TRBD2 covers 9 bases. The trim removed 4 bases at V and 8 bases at J, leaving 6 bases unmatched. CDR1 and CDR2 (germline): ENHRY, SYGVKD. CDR3 size: 14 residues. In DNA, the CDR3 is TGTGCCATCAGTGTTAGCGGGAGCGAGGATGAGCAGTTCTTC. It yields the protein CAISVSGSEDEQFF.

This CDR3 reads CSVSPGHINPYEQYF. In DNA, the CDR3 is TGCAGCGTCTCGCCGGGACACATCAACCCCTACGAGCAGTACTTC. V is TRBV29-1 and J is TRBJ2-7, with a weak D call TRBD1 (6 bases). In germline, CDR1 is SQVTM, CDR2 ANQGSEA. The CDR3 has 15 residues. V lost 6 bases to trimming and J lost 2 bases, with 20 bases between them.

Here the CDR3 reads CASSPEGTGERGYTF. The CDR3 DNA follows: TGTGCCAGCAGCCCGGAAGGGACAGGGGAAAGAGGCTACACCTTC. The rearrangement links TRBV5-6 to TRBJ1-2; 10 nucleotides match TRBD1. The V segment lost 4 bases and the J segment 8 bases; nucleotides outside the gene matches: 11. Per the germline V gene, CDR1 is SGHDT and CDR2 is YYEEEE. The CDR3 spans 15 residues.

The chain employs TRBV2 and TRBJ1-2; 7 positions agree with TRBD1. The V gene end was trimmed by 4 bases and the J gene end by 7 bases; junction bases not matched to a gene: 12. The CDR3 runs 15 residues. Per germline, CDR1 SNHLY and CDR2 FYNNEI. The CDR3 DNA reads TGTGCCAGCAGTGCGTCGGGGACAGTTCGACGTGGCTACACCTTC. It translates to CASSASGTVRRGYTF.

This rearrangement joins TRBV15 to TRBJ1-4; a weak D match, TRBD1 (5 bases). The germline CDR1 and CDR2 sequences are LNHNV and YYDKDF (reference sequence). Trimming took off 5 bases at V and 10 bases at J, with 11 bases between the two ends. The CDR3 is 12 amino acids. The CDR3 bases are TGTGCCACCAGCGCCACAGGTGGAAAACTGTTTTTT. The encoded protein is CATSATGGKLFF.

The rearrangement joins TRBV19 to TRBJ1-1, with TRBD1 matching 9 bases. Germline V gene sequence: CDR1 LNHDA, CDR2 SQIVND (reference sequence). The CDR3 has 14 amino acids. The trim removed 10 bases at V and 4 bases at J, leaving 10 bases unmatched. CDR3 loop: CATAGDRDGTEAFF. In DNA form, the CDR3 reads TGTGCCACCGCGGGGGACAGGGATGGCACTGAAGCTTTCTTT.

The chain joins TRBV13 to TRBJ2-5, with D unresolved. The last part of the DNA fits TRBJ2-7 better; the J call may be wrong. This CDR3 region has 14 residues. Germline V lookup: CDR1 PRHDT, CDR2 FYEKMQ (reference sequence). This chain's CDR3 is CASSLGESTYEQYF. In DNA, the CDR3 is TGTGCCAGCAGCTTAGGTGAGTCCACCTACGAGCAGTACTTC.

This chain's CDR3 is CASSFGQGQPQHF. The CDR3 DNA sequence: TGTGCCAGCAGCTTCGGACAGGGACAGCCCCAGCATTTT. The J gene is TRBJ1-5, the V gene TRBV7-9; 8 nucleotides agree with TRBD1. The CDR3 is 13 amino acids. The V segment lost 3 bases and the J segment 7 bases; nucleotides outside the gene matches: 2. CDR1 is SEHNR and CDR2 is FQNEAQ in the germline V gene (reference sequence).

The gene calls are TRBV5-1 and TRBJ1-1, with no clear D. CDR3 length: 14 amino acids. Germline loops: CDR1 SGHRS, CDR2 YFSETQ. Trimming stripped 4 bases from V and 6 bases from J, with 16 bases between. CDR3 bases: TGCGCCAGCAGCCCTTGGACTGGGCTGGCTGAAGCTTTCTTT. This translates into CASSPWTGLAEAFF.

The chain joins TRBV28 to TRBJ1-2; no clear D. The V end was cut by 6 bases, the J end by 4 bases, with 9 bases between. Germline V gives CDR1 MDHEN, CDR2 SYDVKM. The CDR3 has 12 amino acids. CDR3 DNA: TGTGCCAGCAGGGAAGCGGGCTATGGCTACACCTTC. Protein sequence: CASREAGYGYTF.

The rearrangement uses TRBV6-5 and TRBJ2-7; tentatively, D is TRBD2 (6 bases). CDR3 length: 16 residues. Trimming stripped 0 bases from V and 2 bases from J, with 14 bases between. Per the germline V gene, CDR1 is MNHEY and CDR2 is SVGAGI. The CDR3, as DNA: TGTGCCAGCAGTTACTCGACCGGGAGTGAGGCCTACGAGCAGTACTTC. Its protein is CASSYSTGSEAYEQYF.

The genes are TRBV19 and TRBJ1-1, with D possibly TRBD1 on 5 matching bases. The V end was cut by 5 bases, the J end by 6 bases, with 10 bases between. Germline values: CDR1 LNHDA, CDR2 SQIVND (reference sequence). The CDR3 is 12 residues long. The CDR3 sequence is CASSSQTAEAFF. In nucleotides, the CDR3 is TGTGCCAGTAGTTCACAGACAGCTGAAGCTTTCTTT.

The chain carries TRBV9 and TRBJ2-1, with 8 bases that match TRBD2. Germline V CDR1 and CDR2: SGDLS, YYNGEE. After removal of 0 bases from V and 8 bases from J, the junction contained 13 bases not matched to a gene. CDR3 length equals 17 residues. The CDR3 sequence is CASSVVAGLGGFDEQFF. DNA of the CDR3: TGTGCCAGCAGCGTAGTAGCGGGACTAGGAGGGTTCGATGAGCAGTTCTTC.

This chain links TRBV7-6 with TRBJ2-3, with 10 nucleotides matching TRBD2. Germline-derived CDR1 and CDR2 are SGHVS and FNYEAQ. This CDR3 has 17 amino acids. J lost 2 bases, V lost 6 bases, and 11 bases had no gene match. This CDR3 is CASSRDSGGSYTDTQYF. The DNA of the CDR3 is TGTGCCAGCAGTCGTGATAGCGGGGGGTCTTACACAGATACGCAGTATTTT. Combining the CDR3 with reference TRBV7-6 and TRBJ2-3 gives the whole variable domain GAGVSQSPRYKVTKRGQDVALRCDPISGHVSLYWYRQALGQGPEFLTYFNYEAQQDKSGLPNDRFSAERPEGSISTLTIQRTEQRDSAMYRCASSRDSGGSYTDTQYFGPGTRLTVL.

The chain has TRBV19 and TRBJ1-5; no firm D call. This CDR3 region has 14 residues. V was pared by 3 bases and J by 5 bases, with 11 bases between. Germline lookup yields CDR1 LNHDA and CDR2 SQIVND (reference sequence). CDR3 region: CASSIGGPYQPQHF. The CDR3 DNA is TGTGCCAGTAGTATTGGAGGTCCTTATCAGCCCCAGCATTTT.

V usage is TRBV27 and J usage is TRBJ2-7, with 9 bases matching TRBD1. The CDR3 is 14 residues long. J gave up 4 bases and V 5 bases, and 6 bases lay outside the gene matches. The germline gives CDR1 MNHEY, CDR2 SMNVEV (reference sequence). The chain's CDR3 is CASSIRQGEYEQYF. The CDR3 nucleotides read TGTGCCAGCAGTATCCGACAGGGGGAGTACGAGCAGTACTTC.